What follows are 5 T cell receptor beta chains derived from one specimen sequenced in a study of regulatory T cells in long-lasting Graves disease. Through Arm-PCR of CDR3 regions and iRepertoire HTBI primers, TCR beta libraries were built. TCRdb re-called the multiplex PCR reads through MiXCR, storing one row per CDR3 protein. Of 420,000 or so distinct CDR3 sequences in the sample, about 15% are singletons; the top ten hold 20% to 25%. Regarding time point: newly diagnosed GD, antithyroid drugs for less than 3 months. There was RNA extracted from PBMCs, and the TCR library was made from it. The same sample was also used in a study of T cells in Graves' hyperthyroidism and ophthalmopathy.

The specimen was peripheral blood mononuclear cells (PBMCs), collected at new diagnosis, from a patient treated with antithyroid drugs. These receptors originate from a woman aged 18-35 years with Graves disease.

This clonotype occurred many times. The chain recombines TRBV30 with TRBJ1-6, with D perhaps matching TRBD1 (6 bases). Germline V lookup: CDR1 GTSNPN, CDR2 SVGIG (reference sequence). V dropped 2 bases and J dropped 5 bases, with 16 bases sitting between them. The CDR3 length is 16 residues. CDR3 nucleotides: TGTGCCTGGAGTTTACGGACGGGACACAATAATTCACCCCTCCACTTT. Translation gives CAWSLRTGHNNSPLHF.

This clonotype was recorded a few times. The chain has TRBV28 and TRBJ2-7; D may be TRBD1 (5 bases). Germline V gene data show CDR1 as MDHEN and CDR2 as SYDVKM. V was clipped by 2 bases and J by 7 bases, with 15 bases between them. The CDR3 loop spans 14 amino acids. CDR3 nucleotide sequence: TGTGCCAGCAGTTTAAGGGGCGGCTATTGGGAGCAGTACTTC. As protein: CASSLRGGYWEQYF.

The chain has TRBV27 and TRBJ2-3; 7 nucleotides agree with TRBD1. The germline V gene encodes CDR1 MNHEY and CDR2 SMNVEV (reference sequence). CDR3 length: 15 amino acids. The V gene end was trimmed by 3 bases and the J gene end by 1 base; junction bases not matched to a gene: 4. The CDR3 sequence: CASSFFGQGTDTQYF. DNA of the CDR3: TGTGCCAGCAGTTTTTTTGGACAGGGCACAGATACGCAGTATTTT.

There are many counts of this clonotype. This chain uses TRBV7-2 with TRBJ2-3; 7 bases match TRBD1. The CDR3 has 12 residues. Germline lookup yields CDR1 SGHTA and CDR2 FQGNSA. J lost 4 bases, V lost 7 bases, and 2 bases had no gene match. In DNA, the CDR3 is TGTGCCAGCAAGACAGGGTCAGATACGCAGTATTTT. Protein: CASKTGSDTQYF.

This chain links TRBV24-1 with TRBJ2-7; 9 bases map to TRBD2. V lost 4 bases, J lost 6 bases, and 3 bases stayed unmatched. The CDR3 runs 13 residues. Germline values: CDR1 KGHDR, CDR2 SFDVKD. Here the CDR3 DNA reads TGTGCCACCAGTGACCAGACTAGCGGCGAGCAGTACTTC. Translated: CATSDQTSGEQYF.